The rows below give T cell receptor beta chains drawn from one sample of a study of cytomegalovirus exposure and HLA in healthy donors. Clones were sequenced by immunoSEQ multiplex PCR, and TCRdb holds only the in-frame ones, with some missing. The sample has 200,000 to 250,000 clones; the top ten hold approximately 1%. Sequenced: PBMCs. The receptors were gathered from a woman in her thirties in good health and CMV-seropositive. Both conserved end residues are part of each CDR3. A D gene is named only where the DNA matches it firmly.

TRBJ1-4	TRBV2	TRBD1	TGTGCCAGCAGCTACAGGGGGCGAACTAATGAAAAACTGTTTTTT	CASSYRGRTNEKLFF
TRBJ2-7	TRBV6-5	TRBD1	TGTGCCAGCAGTTCCCGTGGGACAGCAACCTACGAGCAGTACTTC	CASSSRGTATYEQYF
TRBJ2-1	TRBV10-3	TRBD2	TGTGCCATCAGTGCTAGCGGGAGCTACAATGAGCAGTTCTTC	CAISASGSYNEQFF
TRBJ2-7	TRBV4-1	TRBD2	TGCGCCAGCAGCCAAGAGGAATCCCGGAGCGGGAGCGATACCTACGAGCAGTACTTC	CASSQEESRSGSDTYEQYF
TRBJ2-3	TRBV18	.	TGTGCCAGCTCACCGGACTCCCCGCTCACAGATACGCAGTATTTT	CASSPDSPLTDTQYF
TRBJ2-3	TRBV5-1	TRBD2	TGCGCCAGCAGCTTAAAATCCGGGACTAGCGGGAGGTCGGGCACAGATACGCAGTATTTT	CASSLKSGTSGRSGTDTQYF
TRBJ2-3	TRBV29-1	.	TGCAGCGTTGAAGAATCGGGGACAGATACGCAGTATTTT	CSVEESGTDTQYF
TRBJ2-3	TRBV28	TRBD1	TGTGCCAGCATTGACAGGGGGCAGAGCACAGATACGCAGTATTTT	CASIDRGQSTDTQYF
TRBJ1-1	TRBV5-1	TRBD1	TGCGCCAGCAGCCTACAATTTCGGACAGGGAGAGGGAGAGAAGCTTTCTTT	CASSLQFRTGRGREAFF
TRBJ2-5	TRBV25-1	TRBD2	TGTGCCAGCAGTGAATCAGCGGGGGGGTTCCAAGAGACCCAGTACTTC	CASSESAGGFQETQYF
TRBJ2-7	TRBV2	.	TGTGCCAGCAGTGATGTTGTGGCAGGGAACGAGCAGTACTTC	CASSDVVAGNEQYF
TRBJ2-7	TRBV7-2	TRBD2	TGTGCCAGCAAATATCCCGAGAGCGGGAGTGGCGGCGAGCAGTACTTC	CASKYPESGSGGEQYF
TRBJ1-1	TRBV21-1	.	TGTGCCAGCAGCAAAGCCCCACAGGGGAAAACTGAAGCTTTCTTT	CASSKAPQGKTEAFF
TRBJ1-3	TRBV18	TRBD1	TGTGCCAGTAGACAGGGTTCTGCTGGAAACACCATATATTTT	CASRQGSAGNTIYF
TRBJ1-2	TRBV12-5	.	TGTGCTAGTGGTTTGGCTCAACAGGGTGGCTACACCTTC	CASGLAQQGGYTF